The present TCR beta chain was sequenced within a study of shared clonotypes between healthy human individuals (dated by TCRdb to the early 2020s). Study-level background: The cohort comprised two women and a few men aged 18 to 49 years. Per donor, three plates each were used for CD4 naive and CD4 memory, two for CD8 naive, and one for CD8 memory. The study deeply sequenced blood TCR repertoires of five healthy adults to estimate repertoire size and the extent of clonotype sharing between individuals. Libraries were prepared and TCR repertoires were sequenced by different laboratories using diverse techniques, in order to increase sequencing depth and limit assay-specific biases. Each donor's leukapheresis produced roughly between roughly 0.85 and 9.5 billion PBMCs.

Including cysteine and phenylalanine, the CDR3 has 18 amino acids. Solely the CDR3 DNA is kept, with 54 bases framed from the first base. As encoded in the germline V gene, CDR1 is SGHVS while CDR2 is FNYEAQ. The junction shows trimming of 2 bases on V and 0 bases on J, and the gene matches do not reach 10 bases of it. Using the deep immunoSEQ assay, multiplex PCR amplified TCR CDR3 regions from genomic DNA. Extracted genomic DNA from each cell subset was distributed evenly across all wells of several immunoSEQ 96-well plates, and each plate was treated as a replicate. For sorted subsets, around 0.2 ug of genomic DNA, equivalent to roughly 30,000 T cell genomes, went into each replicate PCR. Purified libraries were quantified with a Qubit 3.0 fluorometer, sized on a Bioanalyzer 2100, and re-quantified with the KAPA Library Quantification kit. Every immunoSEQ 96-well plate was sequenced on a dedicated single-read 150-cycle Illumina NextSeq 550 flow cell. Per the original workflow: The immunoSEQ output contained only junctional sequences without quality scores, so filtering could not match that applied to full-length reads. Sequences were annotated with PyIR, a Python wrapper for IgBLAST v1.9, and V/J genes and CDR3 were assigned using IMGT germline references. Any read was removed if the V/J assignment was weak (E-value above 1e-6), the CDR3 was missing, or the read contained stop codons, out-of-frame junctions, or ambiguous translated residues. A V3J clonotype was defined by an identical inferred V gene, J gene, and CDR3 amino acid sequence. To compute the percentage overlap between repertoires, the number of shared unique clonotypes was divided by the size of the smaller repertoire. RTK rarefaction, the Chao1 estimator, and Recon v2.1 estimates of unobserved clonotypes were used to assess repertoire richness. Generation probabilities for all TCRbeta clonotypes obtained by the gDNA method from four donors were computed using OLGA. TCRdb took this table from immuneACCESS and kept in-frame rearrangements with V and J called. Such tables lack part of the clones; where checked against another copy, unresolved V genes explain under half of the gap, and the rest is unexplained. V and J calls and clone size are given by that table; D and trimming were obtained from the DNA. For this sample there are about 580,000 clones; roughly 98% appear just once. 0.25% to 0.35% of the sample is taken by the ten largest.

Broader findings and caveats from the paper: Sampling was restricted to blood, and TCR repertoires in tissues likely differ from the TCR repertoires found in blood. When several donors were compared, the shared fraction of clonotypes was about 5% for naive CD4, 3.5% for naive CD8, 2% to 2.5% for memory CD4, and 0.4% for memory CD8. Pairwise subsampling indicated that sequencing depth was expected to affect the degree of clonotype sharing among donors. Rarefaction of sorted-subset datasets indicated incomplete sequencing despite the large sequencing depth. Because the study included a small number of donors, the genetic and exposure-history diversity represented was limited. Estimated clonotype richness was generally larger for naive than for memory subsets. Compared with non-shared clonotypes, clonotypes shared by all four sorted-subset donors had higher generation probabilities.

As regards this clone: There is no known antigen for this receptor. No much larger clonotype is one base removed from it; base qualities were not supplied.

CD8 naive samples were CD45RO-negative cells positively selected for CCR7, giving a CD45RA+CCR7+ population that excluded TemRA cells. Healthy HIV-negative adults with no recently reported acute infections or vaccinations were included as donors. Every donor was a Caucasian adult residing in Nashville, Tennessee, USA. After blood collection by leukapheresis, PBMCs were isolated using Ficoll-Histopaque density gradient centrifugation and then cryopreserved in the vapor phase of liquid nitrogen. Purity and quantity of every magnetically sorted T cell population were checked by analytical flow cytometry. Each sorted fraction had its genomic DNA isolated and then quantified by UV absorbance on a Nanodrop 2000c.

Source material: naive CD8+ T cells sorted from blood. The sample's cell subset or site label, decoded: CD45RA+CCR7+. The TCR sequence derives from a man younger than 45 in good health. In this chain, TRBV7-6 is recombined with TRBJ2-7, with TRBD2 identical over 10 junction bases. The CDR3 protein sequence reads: CASSLLGSGRSSSYEQYF. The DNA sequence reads TGTGCCAGCAGCTTATTGGGTAGCGGGAGGTCCAGCTCCTACGAGCAGTACTTC.